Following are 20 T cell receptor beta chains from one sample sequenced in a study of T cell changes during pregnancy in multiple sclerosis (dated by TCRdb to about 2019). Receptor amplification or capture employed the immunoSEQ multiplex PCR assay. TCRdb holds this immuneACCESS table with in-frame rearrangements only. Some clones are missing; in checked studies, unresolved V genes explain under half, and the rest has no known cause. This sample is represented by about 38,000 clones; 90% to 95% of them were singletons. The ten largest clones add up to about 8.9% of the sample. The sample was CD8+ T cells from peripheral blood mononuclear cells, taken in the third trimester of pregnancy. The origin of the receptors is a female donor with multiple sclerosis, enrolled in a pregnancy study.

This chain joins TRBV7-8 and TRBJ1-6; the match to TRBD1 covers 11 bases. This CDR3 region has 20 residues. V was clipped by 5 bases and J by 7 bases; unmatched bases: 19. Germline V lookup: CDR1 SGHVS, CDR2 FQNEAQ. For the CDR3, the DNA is TGTGCCAGCAGCGCGCCCTCGGACAGGGGGCTTCTCGACCCGAATTCACCCCTCCACTTT. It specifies CASSAPSDRGLLDPNSPLHF.

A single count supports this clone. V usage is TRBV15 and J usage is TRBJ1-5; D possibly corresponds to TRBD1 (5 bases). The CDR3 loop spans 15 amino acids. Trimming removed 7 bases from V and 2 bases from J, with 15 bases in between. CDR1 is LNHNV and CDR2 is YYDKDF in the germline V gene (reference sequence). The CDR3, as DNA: TGTGCCACCACCCTTGACTGGGGCGGCAATCAGCCCCAGCATTTT. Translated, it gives CATTLDWGGNQPQHF. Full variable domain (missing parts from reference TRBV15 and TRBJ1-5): DAMVIQNPRYQVTQFGKPVTLSCSQTLNHNVMYWYQQKSSQAPKLLFHYYDKDFNNEADTPDNFQSRRPNTSFCFLDIRSPGLGDTAMYLCATTLDWGGNQPQHFGDGTRLSIL.

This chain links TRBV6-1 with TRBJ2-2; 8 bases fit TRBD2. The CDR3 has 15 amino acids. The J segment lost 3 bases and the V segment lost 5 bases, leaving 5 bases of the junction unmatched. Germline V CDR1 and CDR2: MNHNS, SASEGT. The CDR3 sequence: CASSRSGGDTGELFF. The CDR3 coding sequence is TGTGCCAGCAGTCGTTCGGGGGGGGACACCGGGGAGCTGTTTTTT.

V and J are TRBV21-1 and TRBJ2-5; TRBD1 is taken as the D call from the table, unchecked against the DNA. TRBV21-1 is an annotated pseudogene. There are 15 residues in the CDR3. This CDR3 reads CASSKGRGLWETQYF. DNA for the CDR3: TGTGCCAGCAGCAAAGGCAGGGGGCTCTGGGAGACCCAGTACTTC.

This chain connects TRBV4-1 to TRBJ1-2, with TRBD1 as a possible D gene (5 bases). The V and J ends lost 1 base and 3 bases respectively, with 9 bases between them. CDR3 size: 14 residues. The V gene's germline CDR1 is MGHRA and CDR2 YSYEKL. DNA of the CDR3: TGCGCCAGCAGCCAAGTTGGAGGGGACTATGGCTACACCTTC. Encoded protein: CASSQVGGDYGYTF.

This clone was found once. The DNA of the CDR3 is TGTGCCAGCAGCTTAGGGGACAGCATCAATCAGCCCCAGCATTTT. Translated, it gives CASSLGDSINQPQHF. This sequence joins TRBV5-6 and TRBJ1-5; 7 bases map to TRBD1. The CDR3 is 15 residues long. V lost 2 bases to trimming and J lost 3 bases; unmatched junction nucleotides: 5. Per the germline V gene, CDR1 is SGHDT and CDR2 is YYEEEE. Supplemented by reference TRBV5-6 and TRBJ1-5, the full variable domain reads DAGVTQSPTHLIKTRGQQVTLRCSPKSGHDTVSWYQQALGQGPQFIFQYYEEEERQRGNFPDRFSGHQFPNYSSELNVNALLLGDSALYLCASSLGDSINQPQHFGDGTRLSIL.

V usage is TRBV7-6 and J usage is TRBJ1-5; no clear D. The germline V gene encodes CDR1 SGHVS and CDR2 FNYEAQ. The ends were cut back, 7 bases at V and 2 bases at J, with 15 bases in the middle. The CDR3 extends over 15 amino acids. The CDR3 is CASTSRAGGNQPQHF. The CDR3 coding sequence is TGTGCCAGCACGTCCCGTGCGGGTGGCAATCAGCCCCAGCATTTT.

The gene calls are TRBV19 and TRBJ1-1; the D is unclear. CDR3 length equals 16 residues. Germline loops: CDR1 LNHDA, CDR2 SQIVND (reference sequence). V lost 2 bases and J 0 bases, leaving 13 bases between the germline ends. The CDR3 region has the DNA TGTGCCAGTAGTATACCCTCAGGCGATATGAACACTGAAGCTTTCTTT. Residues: CASSIPSGDMNTEAFF.

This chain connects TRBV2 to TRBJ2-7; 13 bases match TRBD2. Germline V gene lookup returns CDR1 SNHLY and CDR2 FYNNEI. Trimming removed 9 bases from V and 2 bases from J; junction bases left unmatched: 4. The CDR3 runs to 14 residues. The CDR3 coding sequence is TGTGCCAGTCAGACTAGCGGGGGGACCTACGAGCAGTACTTC. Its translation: CASQTSGGTYEQYF.

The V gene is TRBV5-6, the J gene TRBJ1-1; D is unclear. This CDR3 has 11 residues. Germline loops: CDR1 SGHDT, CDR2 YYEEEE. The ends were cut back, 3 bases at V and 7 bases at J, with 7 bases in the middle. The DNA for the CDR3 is TGTGCCAGCAGCTCTAATCTTGAAGCTTTCTTT. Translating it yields CASSSNLEAFF.

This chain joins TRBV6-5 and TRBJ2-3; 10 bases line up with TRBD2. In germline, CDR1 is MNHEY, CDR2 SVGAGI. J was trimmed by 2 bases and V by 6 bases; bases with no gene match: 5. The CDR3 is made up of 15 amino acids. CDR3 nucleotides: TGTGCCAGCAGCCTTACTAGCGGGGACACAGATACGCAGTATTTT. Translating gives CASSLTSGDTDTQYF.

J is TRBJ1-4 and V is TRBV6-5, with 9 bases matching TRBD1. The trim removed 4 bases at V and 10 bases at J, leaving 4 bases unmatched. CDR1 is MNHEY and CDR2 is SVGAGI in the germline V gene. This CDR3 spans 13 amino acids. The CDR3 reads CASSLQGAGKLFF. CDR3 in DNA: TGTGCCAGCAGTTTACAGGGGGCGGGAAAACTGTTTTTT.

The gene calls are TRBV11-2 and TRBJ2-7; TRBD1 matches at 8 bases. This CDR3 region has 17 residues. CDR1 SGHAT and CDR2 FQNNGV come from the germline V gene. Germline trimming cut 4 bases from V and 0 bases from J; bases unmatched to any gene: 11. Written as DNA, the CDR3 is TGTGCCAGCAGCTCCCGCCCCCAGGGGGCCTCCTCCTACGAGCAGTACTTC. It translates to CASSSRPQGASSYEQYF.

CDR3 coding DNA: TGTGCCAGCAGCTTAACGGAGATAGCGGGGGGGACCGGGGAGCTGTTTTTT. It yields the protein CASSLTEIAGGTGELFF. This chain uses TRBV7-3 with TRBJ2-2, with 11 bases lining up with TRBD2. From germline, CDR1 is SGHTA and CDR2 FQGTGA. V lost 0 bases, J lost 5 bases, and 5 bases stayed unmatched. The CDR3 runs to 17 residues.

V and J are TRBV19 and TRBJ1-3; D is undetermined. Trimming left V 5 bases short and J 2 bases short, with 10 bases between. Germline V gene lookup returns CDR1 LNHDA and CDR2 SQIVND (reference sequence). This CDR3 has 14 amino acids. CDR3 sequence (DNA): TGTGCCAGTAGTCCCTGGGGAGCTGGAAACACCATATATTTT. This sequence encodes CASSPWGAGNTIYF.

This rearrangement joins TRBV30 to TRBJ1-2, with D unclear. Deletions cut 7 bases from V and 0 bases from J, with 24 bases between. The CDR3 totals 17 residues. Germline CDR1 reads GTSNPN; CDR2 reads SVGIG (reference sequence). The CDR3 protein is CASGPLGVRIPNYGYTF. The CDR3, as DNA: TGTGCCTCCGGTCCCTTAGGAGTACGGATACCTAACTATGGCTACACCTTC.

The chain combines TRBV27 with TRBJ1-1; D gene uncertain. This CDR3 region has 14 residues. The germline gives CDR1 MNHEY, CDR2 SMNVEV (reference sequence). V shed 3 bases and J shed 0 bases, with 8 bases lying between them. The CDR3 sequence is CASSFSGMNTEAFF. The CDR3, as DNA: TGTGCCAGCAGTTTCTCAGGAATGAACACTGAAGCTTTCTTT.

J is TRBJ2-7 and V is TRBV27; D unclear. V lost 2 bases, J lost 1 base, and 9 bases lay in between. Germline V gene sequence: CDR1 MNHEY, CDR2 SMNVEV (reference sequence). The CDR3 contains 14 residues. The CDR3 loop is CASSLAGQSYEQYF. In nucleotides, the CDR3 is TGTGCCAGCAGTTTAGCAGGCCAGTCCTACGAGCAGTACTTC.

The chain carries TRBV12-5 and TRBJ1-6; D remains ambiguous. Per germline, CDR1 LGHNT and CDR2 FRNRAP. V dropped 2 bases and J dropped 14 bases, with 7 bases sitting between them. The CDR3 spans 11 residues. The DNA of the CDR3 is TGTGCTAGTGGTTTGTCAGACACCCTCCACTTT. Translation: CASGLSDTLHF.

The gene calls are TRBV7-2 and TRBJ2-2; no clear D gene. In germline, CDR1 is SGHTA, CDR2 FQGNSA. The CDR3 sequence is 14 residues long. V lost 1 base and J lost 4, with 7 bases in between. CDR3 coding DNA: TGTGCCAGCAGCTTAGGCTCGGTCACCGGGGAGCTGTTTTTT. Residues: CASSLGSVTGELFF. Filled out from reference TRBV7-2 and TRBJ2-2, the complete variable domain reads GAGVSQSPSNKVTEKGKDVELRCDPISGHTALYWYRQSLGQGLEFLIYFQGNSAPDKSGLPSDRFSAERTGGSVSTLTIQRTQQEDSAVYLCASSLGSVTGELFFGEGSRLTVL.